One sample yielded the 8 T cell receptor beta chains listed below, sequenced in a study of human T cells and chemical hapten exposure. Via MiXCR, TCRdb re-called the RACE reads, giving one row per CDR3 protein. This sample yields 90,000 to 120,000 distinct CDR3 sequences, of which about 10% are seen a single time; roughly 3.5% belongs to the top ten. Time point indicated: patch test 1, 2 weeks after DPC sensitization. The treatment here: therapeutic diphenylcyclopropenone sensitization with weekly scalp DPC. The specimen was whole blood, collected in connection with sensitization to the hapten diphenylcyclopropenone (DPC). These receptor sequences come from a woman in her thirties or forties with alopecia areata. Some clones in this sample may be carry-over from other donors' samples.

The sample holds a few counts of this clonotype. The rearrangement joins TRBV6-2 or TRBV6-3 to TRBJ1-1, with unresolved D. The CDR3 spans 15 residues. Per the germline V gene, CDR1 is MNHEY and CDR2 is SVGEGT. V was pared by 5 bases and J by 6 bases, with 19 bases between. The CDR3 here is CASSPPGGSGAEAFF. The CDR3 region has the DNA TGTGCCAGCAGTCCCCCGGGTGGGTCCGGCGCTGAAGCTTTCTTT.

The chain is built from TRBV11-3 and TRBJ2-1; 10 bases match TRBD1. The germline V gene encodes CDR1 SGHNT and CDR2 YENEEA. V lost 4 bases and J lost 7; bases outside the gene matches: 10. The CDR3 is 16 residues long. The CDR3 coding sequence is TGTGCCAGCAGCTCCAGAGGGACAGGGGTTGGGAATGAGCAGTTCTTC. Translating it yields CASSSRGTGVGNEQFF.

This CDR3 reads CASTRRTGDYGYTF. CDR3 nucleotide sequence: TGTGCCAGCACCCGCCGGACAGGCGACTATGGCTACACCTTC. The chain couples TRBV12-3 or TRBV12-4 to TRBJ1-2; the match to TRBD1 covers 7 bases. This CDR3 has 14 residues. The J segment lost 3 bases and the V segment lost 7 bases, leaving 8 bases of the junction unmatched.

The chain is built from TRBV12-2 and TRBJ2-3; TRBD2 is the table's D call, not checked against the DNA. TRBV12-2 is a pseudogene. CDR3 size: 15 residues. This CDR3 reads CASRSGLARTDTQYF. For the CDR3, the DNA is TGTGCAAGTCGATCCGGACTAGCGCGAACAGATACGCAGTATTTT.

This clonotype has a count of ten or more. The chain employs TRBV7-2 and TRBJ2-1, with D unclear. The CDR3 spans 14 residues. The V end lost 3 bases, the J end lost 4 bases, and 10 bases lay between the germline ends. Germline CDR1 reads SGHTA; CDR2 reads FQGNSA. CDR3 residues: CASSFSGGYNEQFF. Written as DNA, the CDR3 is TGTGCCAGCAGCTTCTCGGGCGGATACAATGAGCAGTTCTTC. Based on the CDR3 plus reference TRBV7-2 and TRBJ2-1, the full variable domain is GAGVSQSPSNKVTEKGKDVELRCDPISGHTALYWYRQSLGQGLEFLIYFQGNSAPDKSGLPSDRFSAERTGGSVSTLTIQRTQQEDSAVYLCASSFSGGYNEQFFGPGTRLTVL.

This clonotype has a handful of counts. The chain uses TRBV20-1 and TRBJ2-1; 9 bases match TRBD2. V shed 5 bases and J 4 bases; nucleotides not matched to a gene: 9. Per the germline V gene, CDR1 is DFQATT and CDR2 is SNEGSKA (reference sequence). The CDR3 has 15 residues. CDR3 nucleotides: TGCAGTGCTCCCCAGGGGACTAGCCGGTACAATGAGCAGTTCTTC. Its protein is CSAPQGTSRYNEQFF.

This clonotype turned up a few times. CDR3 protein: CASSLEGAHYGYTF. CDR3 DNA: TGCGCCAGCAGCCTCGAAGGGGCTCACTATGGCTACACCTTC. The chain joins TRBV5-1 to TRBJ1-2; D is possibly TRBD1 (5 bases). Deletions cut 4 bases from V and 3 bases from J, with 13 bases between. CDR1 is SGHRS and CDR2 is YFSETQ in the germline V gene. There are 14 residues in the CDR3.

The DNA for the CDR3 is TGTGCCAGTAACCCCACAGGGTATCAGCCCCAGCATTTT. Translating gives CASNPTGYQPQHF. The rearrangement links TRBV19 to TRBJ1-5; D possibly corresponds to TRBD1 (6 bases). Trimming took 7 bases from V and 5 from J, leaving 12 bases between them. CDR3 length equals 13 residues. Germline CDR1 is LNHDA and CDR2 is SQIVND (reference sequence). Complete variable domain (other parts from reference TRBV19 and TRBJ1-5): DGGITQSPKYLFRKEGQNVTLSCEQNLNHDAMYWYRQDPGQGLRLIYYSQIVNDFQKGDIAEGYSVSREKKESFPLTVTSAQKNPTAFYLCASNPTGYQPQHFGDGTRLSIL.